This TCR beta chain was recorded in a study of shared clonotypes between healthy human individuals. Concerning this clone itself: Its antigen is not identified.

The V and J ends lost 4 bases and 7 bases respectively, with 13 bases between them. The germline V gene has CDR1 MNHEY and CDR2 SMNVEV (reference sequence). The CDR3 loop spans 13 amino acids. Findings of the study overall: Across a few donors, naive CD4 shared 5% to 6.5%, naive CD8 over 3%, memory CD4 roughly 2.3%, memory CD8 under 0.5%.

CD45RO-negative, CCR7-positively selected cells formed the naive CD8 fraction, excluding terminally differentiated effector memory CD45RA+ cells. The protocol was immunoSEQ multiplex PCR, while the TCRdb copy is restricted to in-frame clones and leaves out a portion. The sample shows under 2,000,000 clones, about 95% of them seen only once. The rearrangement uses TRBV27 and TRBJ1-2; tentatively, D is TRBD1 (6 bases). This clonotype was sampled from a man between 18 and 35 years old in good health. The sequenced sample consisted of naive CD8+ T cells sorted from blood. CDR3 sequence (DNA): TGTGCCAGCAGTTCCTGGGCAGGGGTTGGCTACACCTTC. It translates to CASSSWAGVGYTF.